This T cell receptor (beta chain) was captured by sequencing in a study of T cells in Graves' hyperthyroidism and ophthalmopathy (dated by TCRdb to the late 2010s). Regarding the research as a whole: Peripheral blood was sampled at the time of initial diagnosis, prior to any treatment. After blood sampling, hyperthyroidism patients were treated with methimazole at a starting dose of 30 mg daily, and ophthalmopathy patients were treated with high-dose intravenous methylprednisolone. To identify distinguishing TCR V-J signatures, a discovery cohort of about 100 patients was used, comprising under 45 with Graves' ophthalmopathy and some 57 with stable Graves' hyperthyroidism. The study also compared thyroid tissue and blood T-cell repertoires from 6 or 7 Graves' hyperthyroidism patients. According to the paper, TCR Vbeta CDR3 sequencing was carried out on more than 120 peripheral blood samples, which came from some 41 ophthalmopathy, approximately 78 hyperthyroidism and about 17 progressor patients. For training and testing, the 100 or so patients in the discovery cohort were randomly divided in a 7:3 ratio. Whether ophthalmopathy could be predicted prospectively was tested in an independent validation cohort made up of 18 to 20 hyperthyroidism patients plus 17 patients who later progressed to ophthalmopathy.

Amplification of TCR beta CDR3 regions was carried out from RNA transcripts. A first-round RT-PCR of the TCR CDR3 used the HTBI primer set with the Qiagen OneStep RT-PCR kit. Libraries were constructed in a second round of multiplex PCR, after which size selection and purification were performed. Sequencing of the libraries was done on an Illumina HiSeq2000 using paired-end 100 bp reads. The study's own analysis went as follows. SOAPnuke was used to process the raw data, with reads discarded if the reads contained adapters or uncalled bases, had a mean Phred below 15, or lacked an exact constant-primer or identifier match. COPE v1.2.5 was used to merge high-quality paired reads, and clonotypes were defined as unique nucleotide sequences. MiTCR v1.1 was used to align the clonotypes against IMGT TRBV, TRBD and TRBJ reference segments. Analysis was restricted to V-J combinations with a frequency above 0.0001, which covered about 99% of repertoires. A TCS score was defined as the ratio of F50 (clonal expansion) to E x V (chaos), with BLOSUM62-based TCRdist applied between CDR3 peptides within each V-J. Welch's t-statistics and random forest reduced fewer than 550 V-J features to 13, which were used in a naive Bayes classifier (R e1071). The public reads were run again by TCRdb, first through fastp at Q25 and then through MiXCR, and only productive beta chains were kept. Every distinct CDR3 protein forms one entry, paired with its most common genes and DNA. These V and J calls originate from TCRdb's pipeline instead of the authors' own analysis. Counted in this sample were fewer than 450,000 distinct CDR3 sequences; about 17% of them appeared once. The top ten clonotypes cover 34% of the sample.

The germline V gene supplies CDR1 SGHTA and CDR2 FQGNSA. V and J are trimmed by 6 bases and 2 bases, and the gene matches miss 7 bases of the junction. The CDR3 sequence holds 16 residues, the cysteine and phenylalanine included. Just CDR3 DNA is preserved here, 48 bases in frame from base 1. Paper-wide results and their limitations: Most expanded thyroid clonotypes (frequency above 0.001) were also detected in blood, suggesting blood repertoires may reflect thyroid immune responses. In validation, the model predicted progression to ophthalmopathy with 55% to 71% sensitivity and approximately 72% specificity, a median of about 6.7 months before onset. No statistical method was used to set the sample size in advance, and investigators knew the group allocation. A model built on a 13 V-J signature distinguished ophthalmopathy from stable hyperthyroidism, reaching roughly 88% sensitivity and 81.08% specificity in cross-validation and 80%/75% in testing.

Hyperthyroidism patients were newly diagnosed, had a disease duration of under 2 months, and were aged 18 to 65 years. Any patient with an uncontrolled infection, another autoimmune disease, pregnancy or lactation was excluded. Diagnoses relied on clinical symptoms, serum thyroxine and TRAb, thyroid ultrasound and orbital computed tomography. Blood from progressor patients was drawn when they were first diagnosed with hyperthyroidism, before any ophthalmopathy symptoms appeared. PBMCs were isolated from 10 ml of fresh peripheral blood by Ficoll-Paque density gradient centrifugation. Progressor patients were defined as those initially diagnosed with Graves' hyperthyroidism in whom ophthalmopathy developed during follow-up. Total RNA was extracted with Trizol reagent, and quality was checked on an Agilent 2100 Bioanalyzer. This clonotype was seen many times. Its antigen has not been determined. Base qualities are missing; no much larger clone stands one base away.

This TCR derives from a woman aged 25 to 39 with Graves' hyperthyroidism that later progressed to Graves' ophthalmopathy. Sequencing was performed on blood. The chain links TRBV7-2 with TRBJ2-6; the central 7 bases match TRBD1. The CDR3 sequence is CASRESQGAGANVLTF. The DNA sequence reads TGTGCCAGCAGGGAATCCCAGGGGGCTGGGGCCAACGTCCTGACTTTC.